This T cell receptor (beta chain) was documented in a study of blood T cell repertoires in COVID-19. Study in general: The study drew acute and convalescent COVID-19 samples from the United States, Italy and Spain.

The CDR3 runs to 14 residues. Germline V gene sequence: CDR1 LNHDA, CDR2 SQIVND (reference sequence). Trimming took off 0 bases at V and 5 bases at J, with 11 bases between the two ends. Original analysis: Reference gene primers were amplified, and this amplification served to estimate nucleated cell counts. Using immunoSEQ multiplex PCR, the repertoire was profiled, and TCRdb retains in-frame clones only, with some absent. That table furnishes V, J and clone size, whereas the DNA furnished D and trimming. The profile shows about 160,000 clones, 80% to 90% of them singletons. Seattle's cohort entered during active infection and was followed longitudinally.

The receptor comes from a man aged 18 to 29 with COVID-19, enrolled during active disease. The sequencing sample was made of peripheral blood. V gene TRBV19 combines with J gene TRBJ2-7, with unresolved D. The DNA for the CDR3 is TGTGCCAGTAGTATAGAGTTAGCATCTGACGAGCAGTACTTC. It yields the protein CASSIELASDEQYF.